This T cell receptor beta chain was sequenced during a study of T cell responses to AZD1222 COVID-19 vaccine. This table comes from immunoSEQ multiplex PCR, and its TCRdb copy is limited to in-frame clones, with some not included. The sample lists more than 65,000 clones, almost 80% seen once, with approximately 21% in the top ten. As for this clone: Its ends do not fully match the called genes, so a read error is possible.

Sequenced here: peripheral blood, sampled on day 0 of AZD1222 vaccination. The clonotype originates from an adult in good health.

DNA for the CDR3: TGTGCCAGCAGTGATGGGGGACAGGGGAACCCTGAAGCTTTCTTT. Protein: CASSDGGQGNPEAFF. V gene TRBV2 combines with J gene TRBJ1-1; TRBD1 matches 10 bases. Germline V gene lookup returns CDR1 SNHLY and CDR2 FYNNEI. This CDR3 region has 15 residues.